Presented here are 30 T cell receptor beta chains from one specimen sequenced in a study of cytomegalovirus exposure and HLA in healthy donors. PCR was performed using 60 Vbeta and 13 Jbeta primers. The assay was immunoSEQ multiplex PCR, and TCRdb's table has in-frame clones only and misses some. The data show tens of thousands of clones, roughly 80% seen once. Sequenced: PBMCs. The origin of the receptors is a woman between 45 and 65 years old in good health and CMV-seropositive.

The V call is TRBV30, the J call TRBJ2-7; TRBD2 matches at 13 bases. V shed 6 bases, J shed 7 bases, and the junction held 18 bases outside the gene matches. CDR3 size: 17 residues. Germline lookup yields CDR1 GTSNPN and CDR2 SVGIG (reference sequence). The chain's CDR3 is CACSWRGLAGEVGEQYV. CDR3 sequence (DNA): TGTGCCTGCAGCTGGAGAGGACTAGCGGGAGAGGTCGGAGAGCAGTACGTC.

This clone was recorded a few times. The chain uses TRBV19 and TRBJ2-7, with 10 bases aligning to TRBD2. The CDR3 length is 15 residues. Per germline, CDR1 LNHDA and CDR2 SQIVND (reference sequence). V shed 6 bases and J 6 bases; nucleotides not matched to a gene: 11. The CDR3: CASSRTSGFVGEQYF. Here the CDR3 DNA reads TGTGCCAGTAGCCGGACTAGCGGATTTGTGGGCGAGCAGTACTTC.

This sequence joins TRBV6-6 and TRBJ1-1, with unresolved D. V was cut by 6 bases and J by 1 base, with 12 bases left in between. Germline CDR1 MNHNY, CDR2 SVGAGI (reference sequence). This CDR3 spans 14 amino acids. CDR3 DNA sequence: TGTGCCAGCAGGCCACCCGGGGAGAACACTGAAGCTTTCTTT. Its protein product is CASRPPGENTEAFF.

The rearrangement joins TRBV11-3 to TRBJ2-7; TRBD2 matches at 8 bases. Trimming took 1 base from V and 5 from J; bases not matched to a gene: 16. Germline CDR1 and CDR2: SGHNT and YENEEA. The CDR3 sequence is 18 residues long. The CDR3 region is CASSLASSGNPPTDEQYV. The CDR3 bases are TGTGCCAGCAGCTTAGCGAGTAGCGGGAACCCTCCTACTGACGAGCAGTACGTC.

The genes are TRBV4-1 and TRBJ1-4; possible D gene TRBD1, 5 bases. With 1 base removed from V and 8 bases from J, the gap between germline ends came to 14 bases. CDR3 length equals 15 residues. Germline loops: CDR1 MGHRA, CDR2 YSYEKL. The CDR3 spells CASSQVRQSKEKLFF. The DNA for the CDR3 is TGCGCCAGCAGCCAAGTCAGACAGTCAAAGGAAAAACTGTTTTTT.

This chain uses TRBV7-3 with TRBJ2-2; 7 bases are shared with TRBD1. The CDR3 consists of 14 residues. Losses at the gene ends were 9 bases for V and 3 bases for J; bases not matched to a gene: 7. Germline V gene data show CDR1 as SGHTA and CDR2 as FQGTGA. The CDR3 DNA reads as TGTGCCAGTAATACAGGGGCCCACACCGGGGAGCTGTTTTTT. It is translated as CASNTGAHTGELFF.

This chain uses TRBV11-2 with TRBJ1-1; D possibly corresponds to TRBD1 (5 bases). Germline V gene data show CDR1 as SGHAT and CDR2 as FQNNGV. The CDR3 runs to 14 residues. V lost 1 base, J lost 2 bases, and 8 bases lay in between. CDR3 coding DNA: TGTGCCAGCAGCTTAGGGGGGGGAAACACTGAAGCTTTCTTT. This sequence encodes CASSLGGGNTEAFF.

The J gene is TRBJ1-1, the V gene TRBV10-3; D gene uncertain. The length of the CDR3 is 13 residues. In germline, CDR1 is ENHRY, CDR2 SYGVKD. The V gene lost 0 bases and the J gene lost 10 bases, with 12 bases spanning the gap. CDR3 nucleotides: TGTGCCATCAGTGAGTCTGGGCAGACCCGAGCTTTCTTT. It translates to CAISESGQTRAFF.

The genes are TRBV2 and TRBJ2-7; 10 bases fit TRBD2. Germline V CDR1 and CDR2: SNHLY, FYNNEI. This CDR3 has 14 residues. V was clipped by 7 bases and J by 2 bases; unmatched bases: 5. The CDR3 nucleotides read TGTGCCAGCACCGTAGCGGGGGGCACCTACGAGCAGTACTTC. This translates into CASTVAGGTYEQYF.

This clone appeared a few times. The CDR3 DNA sequence: TGTGCCAGCAGCCAAAATTTGGGACAGGGCGAGACCCAGTACTTC. It is translated as CASSQNLGQGETQYF. The genes are TRBV7-8 and TRBJ2-5, with 9 bases matching TRBD1. The CDR3 has 15 residues. V was clipped by 5 bases and J by 5 bases; unmatched bases: 9. In germline, CDR1 is SGHVS, CDR2 FQNEAQ. Together with reference TRBV7-8 and TRBJ2-5, the CDR3 gives the full variable domain: GAGVSQSPRYKVAKRGQDVALRCDPISGHVSLFWYQQALGQGPEFLTYFQNEAQLDKSGLPSDRFFAERPEGSVSTLKIQRTQQEDSAVYLCASSQNLGQGETQYFGPGTRLLVL.

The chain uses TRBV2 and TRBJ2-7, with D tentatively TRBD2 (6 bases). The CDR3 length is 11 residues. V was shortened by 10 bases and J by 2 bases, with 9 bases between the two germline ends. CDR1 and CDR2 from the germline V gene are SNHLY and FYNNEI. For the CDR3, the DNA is TGTGCCACCGGAGGGGCCTACGAGCAGTACGTC. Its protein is CATGGAYEQYV.

The CDR3, as DNA: TGTGCCAGCAGCTCGCAGGGTAACACTGAAGCTTTCTTT. Its translation: CASSSQGNTEAFF. The chain joins TRBV7-2 to TRBJ1-1, with D maybe TRBD1 (5 bases). This CDR3 contains 13 residues. CDR1 and CDR2 (germline): SGHTA, FQGNSA. V was clipped by 4 bases and J by 2 bases, with 8 bases between them.

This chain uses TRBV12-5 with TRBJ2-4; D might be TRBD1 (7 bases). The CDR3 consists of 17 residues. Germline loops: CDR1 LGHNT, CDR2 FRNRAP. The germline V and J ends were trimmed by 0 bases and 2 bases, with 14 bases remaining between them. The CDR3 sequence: CASGLVGQGGTKNIQYF. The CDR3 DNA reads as TGTGCTAGTGGTTTGGTAGGGCAGGGGGGAACCAAAAACATTCAGTACTTC.

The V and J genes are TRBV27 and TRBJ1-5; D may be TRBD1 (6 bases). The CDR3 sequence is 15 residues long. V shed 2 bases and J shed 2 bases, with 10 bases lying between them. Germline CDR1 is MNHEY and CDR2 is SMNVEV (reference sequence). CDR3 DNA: TGTGCCAGCAGTTTAGGGGGGGGCCGCAATCAGCCCCAGCATTTT. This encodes CASSLGGGRNQPQHF.

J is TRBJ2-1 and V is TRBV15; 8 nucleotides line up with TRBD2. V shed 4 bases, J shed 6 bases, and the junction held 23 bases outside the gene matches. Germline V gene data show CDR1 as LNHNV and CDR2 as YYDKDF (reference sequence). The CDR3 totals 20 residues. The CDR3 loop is CATSKEGDVSGTSLSNEQFF. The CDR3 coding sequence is TGTGCCACCAGCAAAGAGGGGGATGTTTCGGGGACTAGTTTAAGCAATGAGCAGTTCTTC.

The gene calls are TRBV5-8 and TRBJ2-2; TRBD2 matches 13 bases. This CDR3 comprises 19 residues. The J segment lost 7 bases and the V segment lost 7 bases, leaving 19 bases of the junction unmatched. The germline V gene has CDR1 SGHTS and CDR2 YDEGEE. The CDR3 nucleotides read TGTGCCAGCCGCCATCCCCCGCAGACTAGCGGGGGGAGGGACGGGGAGCTGTTTTTT. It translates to CASRHPPQTSGGRDGELFF.

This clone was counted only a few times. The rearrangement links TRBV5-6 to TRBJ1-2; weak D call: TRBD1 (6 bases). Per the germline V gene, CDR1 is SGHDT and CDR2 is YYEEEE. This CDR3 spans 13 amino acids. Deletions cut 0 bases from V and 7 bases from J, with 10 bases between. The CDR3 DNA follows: TGTGCCAGCAGCTTGGTACAGGGTTCTGGCTACACCTTC. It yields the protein CASSLVQGSGYTF.

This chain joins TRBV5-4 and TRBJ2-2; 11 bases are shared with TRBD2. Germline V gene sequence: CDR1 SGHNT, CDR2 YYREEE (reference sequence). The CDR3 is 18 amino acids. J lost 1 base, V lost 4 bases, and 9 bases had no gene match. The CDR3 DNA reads TGTGCCAGCAGCCTCTCCCCTCTAGCGGGGGGGAACACCGGGGAGCTGTTTTTT. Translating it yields CASSLSPLAGGNTGELFF.

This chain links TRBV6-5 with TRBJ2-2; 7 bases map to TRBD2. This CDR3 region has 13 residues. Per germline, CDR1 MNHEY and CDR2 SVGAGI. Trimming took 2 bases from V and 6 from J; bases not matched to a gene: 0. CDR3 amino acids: CASSYAGAGELFF. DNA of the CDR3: TGTGCCAGCAGTTACGCGGGGGCCGGGGAGCTGTTTTTT.

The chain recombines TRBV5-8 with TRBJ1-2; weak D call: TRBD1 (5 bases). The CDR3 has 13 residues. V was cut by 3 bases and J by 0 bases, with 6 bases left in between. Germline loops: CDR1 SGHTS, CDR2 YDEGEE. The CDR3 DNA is TGTGCCAGCAGCTGGGGGGCTAACTATGGCTACACCTTC. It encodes CASSWGANYGYTF.

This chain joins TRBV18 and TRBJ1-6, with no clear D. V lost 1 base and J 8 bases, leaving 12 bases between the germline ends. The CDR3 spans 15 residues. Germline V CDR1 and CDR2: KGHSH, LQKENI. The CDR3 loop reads CASSPRHPVDSPLHF. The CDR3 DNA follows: TGTGCCAGCTCACCACGACACCCCGTCGATTCACCCCTCCACTTT.

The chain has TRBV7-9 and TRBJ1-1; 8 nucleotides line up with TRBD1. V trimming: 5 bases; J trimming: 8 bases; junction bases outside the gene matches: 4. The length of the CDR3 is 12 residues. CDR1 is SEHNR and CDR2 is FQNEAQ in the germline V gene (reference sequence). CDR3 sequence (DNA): TGTGCCAGCAGCCCAGGGGGCTTAGAAGCTTTCTTT. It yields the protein CASSPGGLEAFF.

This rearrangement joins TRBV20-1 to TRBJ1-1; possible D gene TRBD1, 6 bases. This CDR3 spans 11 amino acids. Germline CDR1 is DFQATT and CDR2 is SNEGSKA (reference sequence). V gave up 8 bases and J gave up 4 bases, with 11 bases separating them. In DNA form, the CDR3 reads TGCAGTACAGGGAGTTCCACTGAAGCTTTCTTT. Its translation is CSTGSSTEAFF.

As DNA, the CDR3 is TGTGCCAGCAGCTCGTACAGGGGAAAGAACACTGAAGCTTTCTTT. It is translated as CASSSYRGKNTEAFF. This rearrangement joins TRBV11-3 to TRBJ1-1; 7 positions agree with TRBD1. This CDR3 has 15 amino acids. The germline V gene encodes CDR1 SGHNT and CDR2 YENEEA. The V gene end was trimmed by 4 bases and the J gene end by 1 base; junction bases not matched to a gene: 6.

This chain's CDR3 is CAWTLGLAGASEQFF. In DNA, the CDR3 is TGTGCCTGGACCCTCGGACTAGCGGGGGCGAGTGAGCAGTTCTTC. This sequence joins TRBV30 and TRBJ2-1, with 13 bases that match TRBD2. This CDR3 is built from 15 residues. V gave up 4 bases and J gave up 9 bases; unmatched junction bases: 9. Germline V lookup: CDR1 GTSNPN, CDR2 SVGIG (reference sequence).

The chain's CDR3 is CASTLLAGVGNEQFF. CDR3 nucleotide sequence: TGTGCCAGCACCCTACTAGCGGGAGTAGGTAATGAGCAGTTCTTC. The chain is built from TRBV6-1 and TRBJ2-1; 11 nucleotides match TRBD2. The CDR3 has 15 residues. The V gene's germline CDR1 is MNHNS and CDR2 SASEGT. Unmatched junction bases numbered 9, after V lost 7 bases and J lost 7 bases.

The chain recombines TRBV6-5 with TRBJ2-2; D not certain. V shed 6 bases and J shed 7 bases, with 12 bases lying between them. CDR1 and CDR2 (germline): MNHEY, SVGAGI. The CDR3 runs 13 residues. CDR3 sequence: CASSRSPGGELFF. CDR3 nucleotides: TGTGCCAGCAGCCGGTCCCCGGGCGGGGAGCTGTTTTTT.

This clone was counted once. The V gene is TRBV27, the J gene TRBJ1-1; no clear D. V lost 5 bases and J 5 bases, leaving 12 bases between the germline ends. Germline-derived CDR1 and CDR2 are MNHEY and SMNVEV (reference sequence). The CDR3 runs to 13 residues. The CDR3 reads CASSPNSGTEAFF. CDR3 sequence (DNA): TGTGCCAGCAGTCCTAATTCGGGGACTGAAGCTTTCTTT.

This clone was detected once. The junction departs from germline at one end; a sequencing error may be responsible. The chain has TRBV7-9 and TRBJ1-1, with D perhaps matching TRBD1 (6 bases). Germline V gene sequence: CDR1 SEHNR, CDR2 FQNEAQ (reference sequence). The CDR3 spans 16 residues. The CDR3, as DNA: TGTTCCAGCAGCTTAGGGGGGGTTCGGGGCTACACTGAAGCTTTCTTT. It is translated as CSSSLGGVRGYTEAFF.

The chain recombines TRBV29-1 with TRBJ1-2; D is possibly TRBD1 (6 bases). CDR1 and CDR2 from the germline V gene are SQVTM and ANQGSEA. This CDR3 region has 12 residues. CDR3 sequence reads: CTADSPNYGYTF. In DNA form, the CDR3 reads TGCACCGCGGACAGCCCTAACTATGGCTACACCTTC. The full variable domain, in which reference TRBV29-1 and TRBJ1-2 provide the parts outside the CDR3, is SAVISQKPSRDICQRGTSLTIQCQVDSQVTMMFWYRQQPGQSLTLIATANQGSEATYESGFVIDKFPISRPNLTFSTLTVSNMSPEDSSIYLCTADSPNYGYTFGSGTRLTVV.